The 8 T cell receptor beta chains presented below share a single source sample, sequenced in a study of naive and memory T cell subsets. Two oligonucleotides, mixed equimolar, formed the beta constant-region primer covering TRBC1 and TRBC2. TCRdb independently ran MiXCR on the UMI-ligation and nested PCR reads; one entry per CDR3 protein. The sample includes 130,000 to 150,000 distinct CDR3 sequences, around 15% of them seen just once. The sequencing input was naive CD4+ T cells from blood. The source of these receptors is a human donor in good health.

The CDR3 here is CSARVAGAHNEQFF. The CDR3 DNA follows: TGCAGCGCCCGGGTAGCGGGAGCCCACAATGAGCAGTTCTTC. The rearrangement links TRBV29-1 to TRBJ2-1; TRBD2 matches 9 bases. V was pared by 7 bases and J by 5 bases, with 9 bases of the junction left unmatched. CDR1 is SQVTM and CDR2 is ANQGSEA in the germline V gene. This CDR3 has 14 amino acids.

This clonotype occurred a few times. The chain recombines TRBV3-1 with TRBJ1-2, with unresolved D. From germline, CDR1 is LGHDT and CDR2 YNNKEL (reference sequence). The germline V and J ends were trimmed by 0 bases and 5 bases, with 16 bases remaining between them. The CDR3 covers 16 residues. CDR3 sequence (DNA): TGTGCCAGCAGCCAAGAGGCAGGCGGTGGGTGGTATGGCTACACCTTC. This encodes CASSQEAGGGWYGYTF. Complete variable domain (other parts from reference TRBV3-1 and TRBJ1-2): DTAVSQTPKYLVTQMGNDKSIKCEQNLGHDTMYWYKQDSKKFLKIMFSYNNKELIINETVPNRFSPKSPDKAHLNLHINSLELGDSAVYFCASSQEAGGGWYGYTFGSGTRLTVV.

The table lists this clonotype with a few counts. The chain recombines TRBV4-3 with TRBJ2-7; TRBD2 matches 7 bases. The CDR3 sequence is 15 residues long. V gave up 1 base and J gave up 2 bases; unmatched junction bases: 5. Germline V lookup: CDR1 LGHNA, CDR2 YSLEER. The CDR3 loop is CASSQGSGTTYEQYF. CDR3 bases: TGCGCCAGCAGCCAAGGGTCGGGGACTACCTACGAGCAGTACTTC.

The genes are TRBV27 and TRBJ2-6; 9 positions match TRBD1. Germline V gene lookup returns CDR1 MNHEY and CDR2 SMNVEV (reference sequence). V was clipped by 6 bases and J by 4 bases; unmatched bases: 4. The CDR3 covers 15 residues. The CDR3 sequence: CASSRDRAGANVLTF. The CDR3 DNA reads TGTGCCAGCAGCCGGGACAGGGCCGGGGCCAACGTCCTGACTTTC. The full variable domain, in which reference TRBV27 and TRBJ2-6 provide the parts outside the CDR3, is EAQVTQNPRYLITVTGKKLTVTCSQNMNHEYMSWYRQDPGLGLRQIYYSMNVEVTDKGDVPEGYKVSRKEKRNFPLILESPSPNQTSLYFCASSRDRAGANVLTFGAGSRLTVL.

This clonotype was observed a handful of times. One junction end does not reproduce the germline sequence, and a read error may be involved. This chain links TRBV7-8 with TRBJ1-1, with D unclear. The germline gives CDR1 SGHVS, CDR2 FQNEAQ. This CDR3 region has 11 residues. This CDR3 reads CASSLRAEAFF. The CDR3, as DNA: TGTGCCAGCAGCCTGCGGGCTGAGGCTTTCTTT.

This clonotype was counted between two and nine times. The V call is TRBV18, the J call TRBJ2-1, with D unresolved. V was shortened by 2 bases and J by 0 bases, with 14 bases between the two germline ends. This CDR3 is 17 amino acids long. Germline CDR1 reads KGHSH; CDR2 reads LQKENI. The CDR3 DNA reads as TGTGCCAGCTCACCAAGCTCTCGCGCTTTCTCCTACAATGAGCAGTTCTTC. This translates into CASSPSSRAFSYNEQFF.

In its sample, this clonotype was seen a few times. The CDR3 DNA sequence: TGTGCCAGCAGCTTAGGCTCTAGCGGGAGAGAAGAGACCCAGTACTTC. Translated, it gives CASSLGSSGREETQYF. The chain links TRBV7-9 to TRBJ2-5; TRBD2 agrees at 10 bases. The CDR3 extends over 16 amino acids. The V gene end was trimmed by 1 base and the J gene end by 3 bases; junction bases not matched to a gene: 5. Germline V gives CDR1 SEHNR, CDR2 FQNEAQ (reference sequence).

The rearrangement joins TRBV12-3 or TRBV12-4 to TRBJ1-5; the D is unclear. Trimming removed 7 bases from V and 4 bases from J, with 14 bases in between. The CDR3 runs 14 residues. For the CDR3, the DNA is TGTGCCAGCATGGGAACGGGGAGAAATCAGCCCCAGCATTTT. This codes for CASMGTGRNQPQHF.